Shown below are 14 T cell receptor beta chains from a single sample sequenced in a study of cytomegalovirus exposure and HLA in healthy donors. Only in-frame clones appear in the TCRdb table, and some are missing; sequencing was by immunoSEQ multiplex PCR. The sample gives roughly 300,000 clones, about 85% of which show up once; approximately 1% is in the top ten. Specimen: PBMCs. Receptors were obtained from a woman in her 30s in good health and CMV-seropositive.

With respect to this clone: Other DNA sequences in the same sample also yield this CDR3. The V and J genes are TRBV30 and TRBJ1-1; D is perhaps TRBD1 (6 bases). Trimming pared 0 bases from V and 4 bases from J, leaving 12 bases between. CDR3 length equals 14 residues. Germline V lookup: CDR1 GTSNPN, CDR2 SVGIG (reference sequence). The CDR3 DNA reads as TGTGCCTGGAGTGTACGTGGAGGGGGCACTGAAGCTTTCTTT. Translated, it gives CAWSVRGGGTEAFF.

About this clone itself: This sample includes further DNA sequences coding for the same CDR3. This chain uses TRBV9 with TRBJ2-7; D uncertain. Germline lookup yields CDR1 SGDLS and CDR2 YYNGEE. The CDR3 contains 12 residues. With 2 bases removed from V and 6 bases from J, the gap between germline ends came to 9 bases. The CDR3: CASSVVGGEQYF. The CDR3 DNA reads TGTGCCAGCAGCGTCGTGGGTGGCGAGCAGTACTTC. The full variable domain, with the rest looked up from reference TRBV9 and TRBJ2-7, is DSGVTQTPKHLITATGQRVTLRCSPRSGDLSVYWYQQSLDQGLQFLIQYYNGEERAKGNILERFSAQQFPDLHSELNLSSLELGDSALYFCASSVVGGEQYFGPGTRLTVT.

CDR3 sequence: CASSLRPPRWDTEAFF. The CDR3 DNA is TGTGCCAGCAGTTTACGTCCCCCCCGGTGGGATACTGAAGCTTTCTTT. This chain uses TRBV28 with TRBJ1-1, with D unresolved. The CDR3 length is 16 residues. The V end was cut by 2 bases, the J end by 5 bases, with 18 bases between. CDR1 and CDR2 (germline): MDHEN, SYDVKM.

The CDR3 sequence is CASSLFQTISGANVLTF. The CDR3 nucleotides are TGCGCCAGCAGCTTGTTTCAGACAATCTCTGGGGCCAACGTCCTGACTTTC. The rearrangement links TRBV5-1 to TRBJ2-6, with unresolved D. CDR1 is SGHRS and CDR2 is YFSETQ in the germline V gene. Trimming took off 1 base at V and 0 bases at J, with 11 bases between the two ends. The CDR3 runs 17 residues. Together with reference TRBV5-1 and TRBJ2-6, the CDR3 gives the full variable domain: KAGVTQTPRYLIKTRGQQVTLSCSPISGHRSVSWYQQTPGQGLQFLFEYFSETQRNKGNFPGRFSGRQFSNSRSEMNVSTLELGDSALYLCASSLFQTISGANVLTFGAGSRLTVL.

The genes are TRBV7-8 and TRBJ1-5, with 8 positions matching TRBD1. V lost 5 bases, J lost 2 bases, and 11 bases stayed unmatched. Per germline, CDR1 SGHVS and CDR2 FQNEAQ. The CDR3 is made up of 17 amino acids. CDR3 amino acids: CASSLNIQGVRNQPQHF. The DNA of the CDR3 is TGTGCCAGCAGCCTGAACATACAGGGGGTTCGCAATCAGCCCCAGCATTTT.

The chain links TRBV7-3 to TRBJ2-3; no clear D gene. The CDR3 loop spans 13 amino acids. From germline, CDR1 is SGHTA and CDR2 FQGTGA. V lost 2 bases to trimming and J lost 1 base, with 4 bases between them. CDR3 sequence reads: CASSLARTDTQYF. CDR3 sequence (DNA): TGTGCCAGCAGCTTAGCTCGCACAGATACGCAGTATTTT.

The rearrangement joins TRBV9 to TRBJ2-2; 9 nucleotides agree with TRBD1. Germline V lookup: CDR1 SGDLS, CDR2 YYNGEE. CDR3 length: 18 amino acids. V shed 3 bases and J 0 bases; nucleotides not matched to a gene: 9. The CDR3 loop is CASSANHRGQTNTGELFF. DNA of the CDR3: TGTGCCAGCAGCGCCAATCACAGGGGGCAGACGAACACCGGGGAGCTGTTTTTT.

A word on this clone: Within the sample, other DNA sequences also encode this same CDR3. The genes are TRBV6-5 and TRBJ1-3, with TRBD1 identical over 7 bases. CDR1 and CDR2 from the germline V gene are MNHEY and SVGAGI. Unmatched junction bases numbered 4, after V lost 5 bases and J lost 0 bases. This CDR3 region has 15 residues. The DNA of the CDR3 is TGTGCCAGCAGTCGGGACAGCCTCTCTGGAAACACCATATATTTT. Encoded protein: CASSRDSLSGNTIYF.

The chain joins TRBV7-2 to TRBJ1-5; D is possibly TRBD1 (6 bases). The germline V and J ends were trimmed by 0 bases and 6 bases, with 15 bases remaining between them. Per germline, CDR1 SGHTA and CDR2 FQGNSA. The CDR3 totals 16 residues. CDR3 coding DNA: TGTGCCAGCAGCTTAGCACAGGGATTCCGCGGTCAGCCCCAGCATTTT. Translating gives CASSLAQGFRGQPQHF.

J is TRBJ2-5 and V is TRBV13; D is perhaps TRBD2 (6 bases). The CDR3 is 17 amino acids. Deletions cut 4 bases from V and 5 bases from J, with 23 bases between. CDR1 is PRHDT, CDR2 FYEKMQ, per germline (reference sequence). CDR3 loop: CASSSDVKGFGGETQYF. CDR3 nucleotide sequence: TGTGCCAGCAGCTCGGACGTCAAAGGGTTTGGGGGGGAGACCCAGTACTTC.

This clone was observed a single time. J is TRBJ2-3 and V is TRBV29-1; the match to TRBD2 covers 7 bases. The CDR3 contains 17 residues. Germline lookup yields CDR1 SQVTM and CDR2 ANQGSEA. V dropped 2 bases and J dropped 0; count of bases not matched to a gene: 11. In nucleotides, the CDR3 is TGCAGCGTTGAAACGGCGCCGGGGGGAGCTAGCACAGATACGCAGTATTTT. It specifies CSVETAPGGASTDTQYF.

The rearrangement links TRBV30 to TRBJ2-5, with 9 bases matching TRBD2. V trimming: 2 bases; J trimming: 5 bases; junction bases outside the gene matches: 9. The CDR3 has 15 amino acids. From germline, CDR1 is GTSNPN and CDR2 SVGIG (reference sequence). The CDR3 sequence: CAWSSGTSPTETQYF. The DNA for the CDR3 is TGTGCCTGGAGTTCCGGGACTAGCCCAACGGAGACCCAGTACTTC.

The chain uses TRBV7-2 and TRBJ1-2; weak D call: TRBD1 (6 bases). This CDR3 is 15 amino acids long. Per the germline V gene, CDR1 is SGHTA and CDR2 is FQGNSA. Deletions cut 0 bases from V and 7 bases from J, with 15 bases between. CDR3 region: CASSLAVQGSRGYTF. In DNA form, the CDR3 reads TGTGCCAGCAGCTTAGCTGTCCAGGGGAGTCGTGGCTACACCTTC.

The chain uses TRBV5-8 and TRBJ2-7; the D is unclear. CDR1 is SGHTS, CDR2 YDEGEE, per germline. Trimming took off 6 bases at V and 3 bases at J, with 1 base between the two ends. This CDR3 has 9 residues. CDR3 in amino acids: CASNYEQYF. The CDR3 DNA sequence: TGTGCCAGCAACTACGAGCAGTACTTC.